Below are 11 T cell receptor beta chains sequenced from a single sample in a study of blood T cell repertoires in COVID-19. Repertoires were generated with immunoSEQ multiplex PCR, while TCRdb's copy carries only in-frame clones and drops some. The sample lists about 170,000 clones, roughly 85% occurring once. Sequencing was done on a sample of peripheral blood. Receptor source: an elderly woman with acute or convalescent COVID-19.

This clone showed up just once. The chain joins TRBV5-1 to TRBJ2-5, with 9 bases fitting TRBD1. The CDR3 is 15 residues long. Per the germline V gene, CDR1 is SGHRS and CDR2 is YFSETQ. V trimming: 4 bases; J trimming: 5 bases; junction bases outside the gene matches: 9. The CDR3 sequence is CASSMAGTGRETQYF. Here the CDR3 DNA reads TGCGCCAGCAGCATGGCCGGGACAGGGCGGGAGACCCAGTACTTC. The full variable domain, rest sourced from reference TRBV5-1 and TRBJ2-5, is KAGVTQTPRYLIKTRGQQVTLSCSPISGHRSVSWYQQTPGQGLQFLFEYFSETQRNKGNFPGRFSGRQFSNSRSEMNVSTLELGDSALYLCASSMAGTGRETQYFGPGTRLLVL.

The chain uses TRBV5-1 and TRBJ2-2; D is possibly TRBD1 (5 bases). Germline CDR1 reads SGHRS; CDR2 reads YFSETQ. The CDR3 has 16 amino acids. V dropped 0 bases and J dropped 3 bases, with 12 bases sitting between them. The chain's CDR3 is CASSLATGLHTGELFF. The CDR3 nucleotides read TGCGCCAGCAGCTTGGCAACAGGTTTACACACCGGGGAGCTGTTTTTT.

The genes are TRBV15 and TRBJ1-5; D might be TRBD1 (5 bases). The CDR3 is 14 amino acids. Germline CDR1 is LNHNV and CDR2 is YYDKDF (reference sequence). The V end lost 5 bases, the J end lost 7 bases, and 15 bases lay between the germline ends. This CDR3 is CATSLSGYEQPQHF. As DNA, the CDR3 is TGTGCCACCAGCCTCTCAGGGTATGAACAGCCCCAGCATTTT.

This rearrangement joins TRBV2 to TRBJ1-1; a possible D gene is TRBD1 (6 bases). V lost 4 bases, J lost 2 bases, and 8 bases lay in between. CDR3 length equals 13 residues. In germline, CDR1 is SNHLY, CDR2 FYNNEI. The CDR3 DNA reads TGTGCCAGCAGTGCGGACAGAAACACTGAAGCTTTCTTT. Its translation is CASSADRNTEAFF.

This clone was counted a single time. The chain carries TRBV28 and TRBJ1-5, with a weak D call TRBD1 (6 bases). Germline V gene sequence: CDR1 MDHEN, CDR2 SYDVKM. CDR3 length equals 12 residues. Trimming removed 7 bases at V and 10 bases at J, with 14 bases between. The CDR3 DNA reads as TGTGCCAGCACCCAGGGGAGTTATCCCCAGCATTTT. It encodes CASTQGSYPQHF. Filled out from reference TRBV28 and TRBJ1-5, the complete variable domain reads DVKVTQSSRYLVKRTGEKVFLECVQDMDHENMFWYRQDPGLGLRLIYFSYDVKMKEKGDIPEGYSVSREKKERFSLILESASTNQTSMYLCASTQGSYPQHFGDGTRLSIL.

This clone was observed at least ten times. The chain is built from TRBV9 and TRBJ1-5; 8 nucleotides line up with TRBD1. This CDR3 is 16 amino acids long. J was trimmed by 7 bases and V by 3 bases; bases with no gene match: 12. The germline gives CDR1 SGDLS, CDR2 YYNGEE. The CDR3 DNA reads TGTGCCAGCAGCGAGCCGGGGGGACAGGTGAGACAGCCCCAGCATTTT. It is translated as CASSEPGGQVRQPQHF.

V gene TRBV5-1 combines with J gene TRBJ2-1; 7 positions match TRBD1. Germline loops: CDR1 SGHRS, CDR2 YFSETQ. The CDR3 is made up of 17 amino acids. Losses at the gene ends were 5 bases for V and 0 bases for J; bases not matched to a gene: 11. The CDR3 sequence: CASRVRDSLSSYNEQFF. The DNA of the CDR3 is TGCGCCAGCAGAGTTAGGGACAGTTTAAGCTCCTACAATGAGCAGTTCTTC.

A single count supports this clone. The V call is TRBV6-6, the J call TRBJ2-1; D call uncertain. Germline values: CDR1 MNHNY, CDR2 SVGAGI (reference sequence). The CDR3 totals 13 residues. The V gene lost 6 bases and the J gene lost 5 bases, with 11 bases spanning the gap. Here the CDR3 reads CASRPHPNNEQFF. The CDR3 DNA is TGTGCCAGCAGGCCACATCCCAACAATGAGCAGTTCTTC.

The chain employs TRBV18 and TRBJ2-3; TRBD1 aligns across 9 bases. J was trimmed by 2 bases and V by 6 bases; bases with no gene match: 3. Germline CDR1 reads KGHSH; CDR2 reads LQKENI. The CDR3 has 14 amino acids. The CDR3 loop is CASSRDRVTDTQYF. CDR3 coding DNA: TGTGCCAGCTCCCGGGACAGGGTCACAGATACGCAGTATTTT.

This rearrangement joins TRBV11-3 to TRBJ2-7, with a weak D call TRBD2 (5 bases). The V end lost 2 bases, the J end lost 0 bases, and 14 bases lay between the germline ends. This CDR3 has 16 residues. CDR1 and CDR2 (germline): SGHNT, YENEEA. The CDR3 coding sequence is TGTGCCAGCAGCTTAAACTTCGAGGGTCGCTCCTACGAGCAGTACTTC. Amino acids: CASSLNFEGRSYEQYF.

CDR3 nucleotide sequence: TGCGCCAGCAGCTTATACGCTAGCGGGAGGGCCGGGGAGCTGTTTTTT. Encoded protein: CASSLYASGRAGELFF. The chain links TRBV5-1 to TRBJ2-2, with 12 bases that match TRBD2. The CDR3 length is 16 residues. Trimming took 2 bases from V and 6 from J; bases not matched to a gene: 5. Per the germline V gene, CDR1 is SGHRS and CDR2 is YFSETQ.